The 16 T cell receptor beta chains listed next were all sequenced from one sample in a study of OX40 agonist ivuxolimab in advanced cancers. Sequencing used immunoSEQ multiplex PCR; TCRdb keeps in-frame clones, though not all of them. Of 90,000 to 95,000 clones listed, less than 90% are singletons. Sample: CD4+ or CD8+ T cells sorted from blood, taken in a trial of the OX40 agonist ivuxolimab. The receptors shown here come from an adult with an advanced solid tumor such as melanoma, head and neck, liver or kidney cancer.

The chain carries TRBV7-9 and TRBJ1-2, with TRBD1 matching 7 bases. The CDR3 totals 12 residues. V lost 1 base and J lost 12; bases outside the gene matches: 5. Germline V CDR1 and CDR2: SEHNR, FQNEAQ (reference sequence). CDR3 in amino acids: CASSLEQGHHTF. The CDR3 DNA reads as TGTGCCAGCAGCTTAGAACAGGGGCATCACACCTTC.

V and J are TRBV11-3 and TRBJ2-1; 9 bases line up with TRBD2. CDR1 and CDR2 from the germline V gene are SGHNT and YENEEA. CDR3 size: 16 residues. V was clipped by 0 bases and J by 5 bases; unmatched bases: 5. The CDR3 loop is CASSLDSLAGHNEQFF. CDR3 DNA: TGTGCCAGCAGCTTAGATTCACTAGCGGGTCACAATGAGCAGTTCTTC. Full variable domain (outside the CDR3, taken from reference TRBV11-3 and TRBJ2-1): EAGVVQSPRYKIIEKKQPVAFWCNPISGHNTLYWYLQNLGQGPELLIRYENEEAVDDSQLPKDRFSAERLKGVDSTLKIQPAELGDSAVYLCASSLDSLAGHNEQFFGPGTRLTVL.

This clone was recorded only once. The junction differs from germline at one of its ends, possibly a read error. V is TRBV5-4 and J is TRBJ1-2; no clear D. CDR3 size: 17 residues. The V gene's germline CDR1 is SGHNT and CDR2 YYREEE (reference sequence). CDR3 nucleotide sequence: TGCGCCAGCAGCCAAGATCGGCGGGGAATGGTTAACTATGGCTACACCTTC. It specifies CASSQDRRGMVNYGYTF.

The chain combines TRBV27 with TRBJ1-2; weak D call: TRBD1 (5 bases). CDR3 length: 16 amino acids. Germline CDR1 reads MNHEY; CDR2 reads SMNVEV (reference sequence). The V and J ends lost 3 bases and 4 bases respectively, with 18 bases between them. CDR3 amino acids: CASSFGRDRHIYGYTF. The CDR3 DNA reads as TGTGCCAGCAGTTTCGGGAGAGACAGACACATCTATGGCTACACCTTC.

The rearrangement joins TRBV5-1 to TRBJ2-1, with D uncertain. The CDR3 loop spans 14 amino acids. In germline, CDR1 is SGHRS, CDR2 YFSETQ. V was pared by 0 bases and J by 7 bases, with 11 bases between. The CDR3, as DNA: TGCGCCAGCAGCTTGGAGGTACGGAGAAATGAGCAGTTCTTC. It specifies CASSLEVRRNEQFF.

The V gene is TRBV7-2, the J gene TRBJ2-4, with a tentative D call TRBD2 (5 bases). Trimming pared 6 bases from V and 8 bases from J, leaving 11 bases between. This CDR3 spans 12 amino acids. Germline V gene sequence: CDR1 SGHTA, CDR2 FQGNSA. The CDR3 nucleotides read TGTGCCAGCAGGCCCCCCGGGGACATTCAGTACTTC. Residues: CASRPPGDIQYF.

The chain's CDR3 is CASTRTGDADTQYF. The DNA for the CDR3 is TGTGCCAGTACCCGGACAGGGGATGCAGATACGCAGTATTTT. The chain is built from TRBV19 and TRBJ2-3; 9 nucleotides line up with TRBD1. The CDR3 runs to 14 residues. Germline V CDR1 and CDR2: LNHDA, SQIVND (reference sequence). With V trimmed by 7 bases and J by 4 bases, 6 bases remained unmatched.

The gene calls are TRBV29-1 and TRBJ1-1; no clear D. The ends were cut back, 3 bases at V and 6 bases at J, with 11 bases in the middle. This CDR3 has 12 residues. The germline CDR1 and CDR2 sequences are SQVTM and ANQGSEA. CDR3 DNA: TGCAGCGTTGAGAGGCCCGGGGCTGAAGCTTTCTTT. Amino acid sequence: CSVERPGAEAFF.

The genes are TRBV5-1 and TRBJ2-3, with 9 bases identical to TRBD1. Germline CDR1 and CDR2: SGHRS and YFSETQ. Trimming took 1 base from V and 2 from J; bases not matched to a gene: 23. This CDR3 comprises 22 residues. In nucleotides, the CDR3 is TGCGCCAGCAGCTTGTCCCCGGGGGCGGGACAGGGCGTCCTTGGGCCCACAGATACGCAGTATTTT. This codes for CASSLSPGAGQGVLGPTDTQYF.

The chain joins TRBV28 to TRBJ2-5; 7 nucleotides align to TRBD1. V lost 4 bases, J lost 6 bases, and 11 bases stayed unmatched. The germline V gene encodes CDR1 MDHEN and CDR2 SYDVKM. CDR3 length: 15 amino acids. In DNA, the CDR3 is TGTGCCAGCAGTTCCCACAGGGGTTGGGAGCAGACCCAGTACTTC. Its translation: CASSSHRGWEQTQYF.

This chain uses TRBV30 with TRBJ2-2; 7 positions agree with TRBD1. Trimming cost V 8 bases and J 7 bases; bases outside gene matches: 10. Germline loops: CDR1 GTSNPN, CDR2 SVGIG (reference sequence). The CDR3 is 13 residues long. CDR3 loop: CAGGWQGVGELFF. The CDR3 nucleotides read TGTGCCGGGGGTTGGCAGGGGGTCGGGGAGCTGTTTTTT.

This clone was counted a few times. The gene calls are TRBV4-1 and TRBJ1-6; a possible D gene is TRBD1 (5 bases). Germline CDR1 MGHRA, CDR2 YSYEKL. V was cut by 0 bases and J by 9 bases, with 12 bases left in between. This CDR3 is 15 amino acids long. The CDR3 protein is CASSQERGLGSPLHF. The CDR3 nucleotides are TGCGCCAGCAGCCAAGAAAGGGGCCTTGGTTCACCCCTCCACTTT.

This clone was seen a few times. This CDR3 reads CASSLQGGFGYTF. DNA for the CDR3: TGTGCCAGCAGTTTACAGGGGGGTTTCGGCTACACCTTC. The V gene is TRBV7-9, the J gene TRBJ1-2; 8 positions match TRBD1. CDR3 size: 13 residues. Germline V CDR1 and CDR2: SEHNR, FQNEAQ (reference sequence). After removal of 6 bases from V and 8 bases from J, the junction contained 8 bases not matched to a gene.

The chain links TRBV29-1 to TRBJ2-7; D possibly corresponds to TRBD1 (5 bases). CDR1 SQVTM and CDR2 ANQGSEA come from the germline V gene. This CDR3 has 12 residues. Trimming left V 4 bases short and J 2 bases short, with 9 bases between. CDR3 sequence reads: CSVGTTAYEQYF. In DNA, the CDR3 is TGCAGCGTTGGTACGACAGCCTACGAGCAGTACTTC.

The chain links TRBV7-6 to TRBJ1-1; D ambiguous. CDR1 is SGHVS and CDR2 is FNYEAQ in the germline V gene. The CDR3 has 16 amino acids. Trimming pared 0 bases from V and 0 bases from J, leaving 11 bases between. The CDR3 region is CASSLAGRALNTEAFF. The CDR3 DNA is TGTGCCAGCAGCTTAGCAGGGCGGGCCTTGAACACTGAAGCTTTCTTT.

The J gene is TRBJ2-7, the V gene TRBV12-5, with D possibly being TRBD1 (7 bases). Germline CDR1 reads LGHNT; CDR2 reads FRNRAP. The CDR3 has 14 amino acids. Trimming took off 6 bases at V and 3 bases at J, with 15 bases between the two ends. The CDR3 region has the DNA TGTGCTAGTGGGGGCGGGACAGTGCGCTACGAGCAGTACTTC. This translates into CASGGGTVRYEQYF.